A selection of T cell receptor beta chains follows, all from one sample in a study of OX40 agonist ivuxolimab in advanced cancers. Assay: immunoSEQ multiplex PCR; the TCRdb copy retains only in-frame clones and omits some. Of roughly 120,000 clones detected, roughly 90% appear once; the ten largest clones hold around 0.81%. Sample: CD4+ or CD8+ T cells sorted from blood, taken in a trial of the OX40 agonist ivuxolimab. These receptors were taken from an adult with an advanced solid tumor such as melanoma, head and neck, liver or kidney cancer. Both conserved end residues are trimmed from each CDR3. Fields, in order: V gene, J gene, CDR3 protein.

V gene: TRBV27
J gene: TRBJ2-7
CDR3 protein: ASSFRGVDTYEQY

V gene: TRBV4-1
J gene: TRBJ2-3
CDR3 protein: ASSLGLAGGADTQY

V gene: TRBV10-2
J gene: TRBJ2-7
CDR3 protein: ASRGSAGGNYEQY

V gene: TRBV7-2
J gene: TRBJ1-5
CDR3 protein: ASSPDSNQPQH

V gene: TRBV5-8
J gene: TRBJ1-2
CDR3 protein: ASSVRTAYGYT

V gene: TRBV6-5
J gene: TRBJ1-4
CDR3 protein: ASSSPGQSEEKLF

V gene: TRBV11-3
J gene: TRBJ2-1
CDR3 protein: ASSPRDFAYNEQF

V gene: TRBV6-5
J gene: TRBJ1-4
CDR3 protein: ASSRQGPEKLF

V gene: TRBV19
J gene: TRBJ2-2
CDR3 protein: ASSVHSGLAGVTGELF

V gene: TRBV11-2
J gene: TRBJ2-7
CDR3 protein: ASSGLAGMTYEQY

V gene: TRBV7-2
J gene: TRBJ2-5
CDR3 protein: ASSLAGGRETQY

V gene: TRBV4-1
J gene: TRBJ2-2
CDR3 protein: ASSQEGGTYGGELF

V gene: TRBV6-5
J gene: TRBJ2-1
CDR3 protein: ASSYGLAGLGEQF

V gene: TRBV30
J gene: TRBJ1-4
CDR3 protein: AWSLSDNEKLF

V gene: TRBV19
J gene: TRBJ1-5
CDR3 protein: ASSITGISNQPQH

V gene: TRBV27
J gene: TRBJ1-5
CDR3 protein: ASSFGGPRQPQH

V gene: TRBV28
J gene: TRBJ2-3
CDR3 protein: ASSLYLKGPAGDTQY

V gene: TRBV28
J gene: TRBJ1-3
CDR3 protein: ASSRDSSSGNTIY

V gene: TRBV19
J gene: TRBJ2-3
CDR3 protein: ASSLLDSADTQY

V gene: TRBV7-9
J gene: TRBJ2-2
CDR3 protein: ASSLSGLAGGNTGELF

V gene: TRBV5-4
J gene: TRBJ2-4
CDR3 protein: ASSPGLAGVEAKNIQY

V gene: TRBV4-1
J gene: TRBJ2-1
CDR3 protein: ASSQRASGSRDEQF

V gene: TRBV2
J gene: TRBJ2-5
CDR3 protein: ASSGLAGNQETQY

V gene: TRBV28
J gene: TRBJ1-1
CDR3 protein: ASSSGLRGEGTEAF

V gene: TRBV18
J gene: TRBJ2-1
CDR3 protein: ASSPGLAGANNEQF

V gene: TRBV18
J gene: TRBJ1-2
CDR3 protein: ASSPDGNYGYT

V gene: TRBV11-2
J gene: TRBJ1-1
CDR3 protein: ASSLGGKAEAF

V gene: TRBV28
J gene: TRBJ2-7
CDR3 protein: ASSYRGWGEQY

V gene: TRBV28
J gene: TRBJ1-2
CDR3 protein: ASSLLQGAGGYT

V gene: TRBV25-1
J gene: TRBJ2-4
CDR3 protein: ASSGAGTRANIQY

V gene: TRBV20-1
J gene: TRBJ2-5
CDR3 protein: SAQGQETQY

V gene: TRBV30
J gene: TRBJ1-1
CDR3 protein: AWRFLTGAF

V gene: TRBV6-6
J gene: TRBJ2-3
CDR3 protein: ASTLGGSTDTQY

V gene: TRBV9
J gene: TRBJ2-7
CDR3 protein: ASSVETSGVREQY

V gene: TRBV7-9
J gene: TRBJ2-5
CDR3 protein: ASSLQETQY

V gene: TRBV18
J gene: TRBJ2-2
CDR3 protein: ASSRGQMNTGELF

V gene: TRBV5-1
J gene: TRBJ2-3
CDR3 protein: ASSLGFQSTDTQY

V gene: TRBV23-1
J gene: TRBJ2-1
CDR3 protein: ASSQENAGTGRGNEQF

V gene: TRBV5-1
J gene: TRBJ1-5
CDR3 protein: ASSRGEGGEPQH

V gene: TRBV2
J gene: TRBJ1-4
CDR3 protein: ASRRGQGEEKLF

V gene: TRBV7-2
J gene: TRBJ2-7
CDR3 protein: ASSLAAGRYEQY

V gene: TRBV6-5
J gene: TRBJ2-1
CDR3 protein: ASSPGISYNEQF